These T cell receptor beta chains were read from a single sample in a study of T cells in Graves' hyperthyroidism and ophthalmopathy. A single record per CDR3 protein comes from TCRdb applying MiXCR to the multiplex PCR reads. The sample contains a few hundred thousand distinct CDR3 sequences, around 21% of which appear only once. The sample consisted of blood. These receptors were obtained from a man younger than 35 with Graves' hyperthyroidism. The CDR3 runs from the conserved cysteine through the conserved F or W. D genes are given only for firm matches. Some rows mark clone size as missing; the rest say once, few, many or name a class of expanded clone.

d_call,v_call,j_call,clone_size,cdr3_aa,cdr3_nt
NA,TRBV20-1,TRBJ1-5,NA,CSARRTGGNQPQHF,TGCAGTGCTAGACGGACGGGAGGCAATCAGCCCCAGCATTTT
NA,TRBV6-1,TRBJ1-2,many,CASGANYGYTF,TGTGCCAGCGGAGCGAACTATGGCTACACCTTC
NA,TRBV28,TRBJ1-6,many,CASSFFNSPLHF,TGTGCCAGCAGTTTCTTTAATTCACCCCTCCACTTT
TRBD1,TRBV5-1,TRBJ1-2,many,CASSFRTGEDYGYTF,TGCGCCAGCAGCTTTCGGACAGGGGAGGACTATGGCTACACCTTC
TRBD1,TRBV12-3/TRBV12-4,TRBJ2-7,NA,CASSPGQGVSYEQYF,TGTGCCAGCAGTCCGGGACAGGGGGTCTCCTACGAGCAGTACTTC
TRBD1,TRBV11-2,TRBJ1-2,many,CASSAPRGQGNYGYTF,TGTGCCAGCAGCGCCCCAAGGGGGCAGGGGAACTATGGCTACACCTTC
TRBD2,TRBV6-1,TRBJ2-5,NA,CASSEAEPGPAGGGTQYF,TGTGCCAGCAGTGAAGCGGAGCCGGGACCAGCGGGGGGGGGGACCCAGTACTTC
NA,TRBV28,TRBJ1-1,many,CASSLGTGAFF,TGTGCCAGCAGTTTGGGGACCGGAGCTTTCTTT
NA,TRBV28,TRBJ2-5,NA,CASTSGVKETQYF,TGTGCCAGTACGAGTGGGGTGAAAGAGACCCAGTACTTC
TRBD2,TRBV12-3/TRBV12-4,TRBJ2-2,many,CASSFRLAGGELFF,TGTGCCAGCAGTTTCCGACTAGCGGGGGGGGAGCTGTTTTTT
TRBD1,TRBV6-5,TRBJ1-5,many,CASSFDRGFQPQHF,TGTGCCAGCAGTTTTGACAGGGGATTTCAGCCCCAGCATTTT
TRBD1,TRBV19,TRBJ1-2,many,CASSVGTGRSYGYTF,TGTGCCAGTAGTGTCGGGACAGGGCGGAGCTATGGCTACACCTTC
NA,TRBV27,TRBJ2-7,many,CASSLSGPNYEQYF,TGTGCCAGCAGTTTATCCGGGCCCAACTACGAGCAGTACTTC
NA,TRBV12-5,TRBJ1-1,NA,CASGLWWNTEAFF,TGTGCTAGTGGTTTGTGGTGGAACACTGAAGCTTTCTTT
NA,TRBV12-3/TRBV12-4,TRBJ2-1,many,CASSILTAAYNEQFF,TGTGCCAGCAGCATCCTTACAGCTGCTTATAATGAGCAGTTCTTC
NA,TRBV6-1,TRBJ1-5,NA,CATGQIVGQPQHF,TGTGCCACAGGACAGATAGTAGGTCAGCCCCAGCATTTT
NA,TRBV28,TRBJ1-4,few,CASRIVISDEKLFF,TGTGCCAGCAGGATAGTCATTTCGGATGAAAAACTGTTTTTT
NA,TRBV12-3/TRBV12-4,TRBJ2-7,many,CASSSGWLYEQYF,TGTGCCAGCAGCTCGGGGTGGCTTTACGAGCAGTACTTC
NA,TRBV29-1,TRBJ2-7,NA,CSVAPGLTYEQYF,TGCAGCGTTGCCCCAGGGCTTACCTACGAGCAGTACTTC
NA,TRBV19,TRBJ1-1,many,CASARQPNTEAFF,TGTGCCTCAGCGAGGCAACCCAACACTGAAGCTTTCTTT
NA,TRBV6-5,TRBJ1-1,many,CASSRVLYTEAFF,TGTGCCAGCAGTCGCGTCCTGTACACTGAAGCTTTCTTT
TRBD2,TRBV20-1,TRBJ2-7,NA,CSARDAAGGPYEQYF,TGCAGTGCTAGAGATGCGGCGGGGGGGCCCTACGAGCAGTACTTC
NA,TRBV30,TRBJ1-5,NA,CAWSRDNNQPQHF,TGTGCCTGGAGTAGAGACAACAATCAGCCCCAGCATTTT
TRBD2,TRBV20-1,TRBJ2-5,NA,CSASTSGRGGETQYF,TGCAGTGCTTCGACTAGCGGGAGAGGGGGAGAGACCCAGTACTTC
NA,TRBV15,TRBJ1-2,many,CATSRDLQAYGYTF,TGTGCCACCAGCAGAGATCTCCAGGCCTATGGCTACACCTTC
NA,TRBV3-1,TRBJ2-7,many,CASSQAPPYEQYF,TGTGCCAGCAGCCAAGCCCCACCCTACGAGCAGTACTTC
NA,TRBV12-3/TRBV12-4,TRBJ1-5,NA,CASSLDNLSNQPQHF,TGTGCCAGCAGTTTAGACAATCTTAGCAATCAGCCCCAGCATTTT
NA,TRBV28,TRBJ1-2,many,CASSFLTKLGYTF,TGTGCCAGCAGTTTTTTGACTAAACTTGGCTACACCTTC
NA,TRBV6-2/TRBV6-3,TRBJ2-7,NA,CASSAERGDSEQYF,TGTGCCAGCAGTGCAGAACGGGGAGACAGCGAGCAGTACTTC
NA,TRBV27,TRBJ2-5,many,CASSSLGVETQYF,TGTGCCAGCAGTTCCCTCGGGGTGGAGACCCAGTACTTC
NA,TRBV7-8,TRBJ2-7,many,CASSLWPTASYEQYF,TGTGCCAGCAGCTTATGGCCGACAGCCTCCTACGAGCAGTACTTC
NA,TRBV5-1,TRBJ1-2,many,CASSLLGQTGYGYTF,TGCGCCAGCAGCTTACTAGGACAGACTGGGTATGGCTACACCTTC
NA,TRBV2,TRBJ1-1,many,CASSVRQMNTEAFF,TGTGCCAGCAGTGTTCGGCAGATGAACACTGAAGCTTTCTTT
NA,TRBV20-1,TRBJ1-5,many,CSAQPFGVQPQHF,TGCAGTGCTCAGCCATTCGGGGTTCAGCCCCAGCATTTT
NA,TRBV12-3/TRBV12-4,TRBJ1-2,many,CASSLGQGGYTF,TGTGCCAGCAGTTTAGGGCAAGGAGGCTACACCTTC
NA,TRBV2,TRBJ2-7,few,CASSGMAPEEQYF,TGTGCCAGCAGTGGAATGGCCCCCGAAGAGCAGTACTTC
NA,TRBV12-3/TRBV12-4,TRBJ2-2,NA,CASSWSGVGPGELFF,TGTGCCAGCAGTTGGTCCGGAGTCGGTCCCGGGGAGCTGTTTTTT
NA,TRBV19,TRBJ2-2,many,CASSKVATLNTGELFF,TGTGCCAGTAGTAAGGTAGCGACCCTAAACACCGGGGAGCTGTTTTTT
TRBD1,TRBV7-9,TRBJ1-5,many,CASSDETGRPQHF,TGTGCCAGCAGCGATGAGACAGGGAGGCCCCAGCATTTT
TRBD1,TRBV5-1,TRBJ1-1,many,CASRPGGPNTEAFF,TGCGCCAGCAGACCAGGGGGACCGAACACTGAAGCTTTCTTT
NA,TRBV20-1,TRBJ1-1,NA,CSAAQSGNTEAFF,TGCAGTGCTGCCCAATCAGGGAACACTGAAGCTTTCTTT
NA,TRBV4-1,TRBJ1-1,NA,CASSEGVGDTEAFF,TGCGCCAGCAGCGAAGGGGTCGGAGACACTGAAGCTTTCTTT
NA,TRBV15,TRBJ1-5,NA,CATSRDFGYQPQHF,TGTGCCACCAGCAGGGACTTCGGCTATCAGCCCCAGCATTTT
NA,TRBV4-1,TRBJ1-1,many,CASSQDRAGSNTEAFF,TGCGCCAGCAGCCAAGACAGGGCGGGTTCGAACACTGAAGCTTTCTTT
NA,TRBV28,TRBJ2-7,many,CASSFRPYEQYF,TGTGCCAGCAGTTTCCGGCCTTACGAGCAGTACTTC
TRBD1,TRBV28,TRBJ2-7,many,CASSLAVGTGPSYEQYF,TGTGCCAGCAGTTTGGCGGTAGGGACAGGGCCTTCCTACGAGCAGTACTTC
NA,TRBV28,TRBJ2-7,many,CASGPGAEQYF,TGTGCCAGCGGGCCAGGGGCCGAGCAGTACTTC
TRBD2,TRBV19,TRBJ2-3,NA,CASSSFGGGWSTDTQYF,TGTGCCAGTAGCTCCTTCGGCGGGGGGTGGAGCACAGATACGCAGTATTTT
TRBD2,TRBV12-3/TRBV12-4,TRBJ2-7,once,CASSLPSSGGTSYEQYF,TGTGCCAGCAGTTTACCCAGCAGCGGGGGGACTTCCTACGAGCAGTACTTC
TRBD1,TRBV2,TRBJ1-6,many,CASSGTGGNSPLHF,TGTGCCAGCAGTGGGACAGGGGGCAATTCACCCCTCCACTTT
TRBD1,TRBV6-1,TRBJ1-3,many,CASGPRDRDRNTIYF,TGTGCCAGCGGCCCCCGGGACAGGGATAGAAACACCATATATTTT
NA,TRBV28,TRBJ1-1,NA,CASRADGGTEAFF,TGTGCCAGCAGGGCAGACGGGGGCACTGAAGCTTTCTTT
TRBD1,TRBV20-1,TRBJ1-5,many,CSASWTGEEGNQPQHF,TGCAGTGCTAGTTGGACAGGGGAAGAGGGAAATCAGCCCCAGCATTTT